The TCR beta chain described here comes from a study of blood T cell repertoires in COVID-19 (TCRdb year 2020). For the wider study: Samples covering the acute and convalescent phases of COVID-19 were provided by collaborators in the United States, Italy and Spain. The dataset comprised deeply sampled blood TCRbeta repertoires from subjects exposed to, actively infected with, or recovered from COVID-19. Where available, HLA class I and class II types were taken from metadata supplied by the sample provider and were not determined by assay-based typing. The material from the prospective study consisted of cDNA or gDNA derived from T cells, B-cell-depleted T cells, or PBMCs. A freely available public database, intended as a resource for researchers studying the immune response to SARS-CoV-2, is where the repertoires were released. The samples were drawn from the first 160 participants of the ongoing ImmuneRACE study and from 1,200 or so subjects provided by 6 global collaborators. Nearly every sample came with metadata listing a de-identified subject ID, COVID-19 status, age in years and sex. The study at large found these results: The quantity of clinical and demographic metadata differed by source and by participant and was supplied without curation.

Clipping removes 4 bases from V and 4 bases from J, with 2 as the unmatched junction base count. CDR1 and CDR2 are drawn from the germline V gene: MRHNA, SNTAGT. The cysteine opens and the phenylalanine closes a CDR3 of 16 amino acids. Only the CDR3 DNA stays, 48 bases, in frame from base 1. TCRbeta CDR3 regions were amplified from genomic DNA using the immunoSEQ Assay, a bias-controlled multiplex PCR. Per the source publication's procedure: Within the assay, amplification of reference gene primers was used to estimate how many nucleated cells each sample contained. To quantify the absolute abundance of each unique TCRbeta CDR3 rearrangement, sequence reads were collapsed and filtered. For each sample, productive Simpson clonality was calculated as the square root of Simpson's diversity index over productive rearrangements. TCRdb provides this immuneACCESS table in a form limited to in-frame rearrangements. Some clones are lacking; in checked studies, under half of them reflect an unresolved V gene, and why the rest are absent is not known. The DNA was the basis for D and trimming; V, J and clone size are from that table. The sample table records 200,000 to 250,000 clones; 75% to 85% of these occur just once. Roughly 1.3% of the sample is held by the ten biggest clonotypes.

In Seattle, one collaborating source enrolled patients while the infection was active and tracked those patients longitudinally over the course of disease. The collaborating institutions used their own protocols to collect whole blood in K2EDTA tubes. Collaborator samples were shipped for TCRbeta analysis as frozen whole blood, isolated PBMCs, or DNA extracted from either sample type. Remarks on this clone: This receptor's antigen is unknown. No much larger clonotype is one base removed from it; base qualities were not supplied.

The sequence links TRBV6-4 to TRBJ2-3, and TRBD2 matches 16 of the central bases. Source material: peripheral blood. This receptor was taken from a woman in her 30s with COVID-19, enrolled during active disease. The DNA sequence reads TGTGCCAGCAGTGGCGGGACTAGCGGGGGGGCAGATACGCAGTATTTT. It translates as CASSGGTSGGADTQYF.